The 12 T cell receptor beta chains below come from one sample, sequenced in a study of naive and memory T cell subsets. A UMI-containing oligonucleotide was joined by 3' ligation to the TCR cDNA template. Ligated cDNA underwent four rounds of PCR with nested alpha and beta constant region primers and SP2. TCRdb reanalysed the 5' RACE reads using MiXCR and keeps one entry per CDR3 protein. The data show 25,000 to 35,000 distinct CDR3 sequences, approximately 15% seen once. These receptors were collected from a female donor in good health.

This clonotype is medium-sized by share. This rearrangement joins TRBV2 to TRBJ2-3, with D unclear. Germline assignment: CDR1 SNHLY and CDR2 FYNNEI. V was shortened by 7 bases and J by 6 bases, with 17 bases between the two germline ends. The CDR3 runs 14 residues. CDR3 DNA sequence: TGTGCCAGCAATACCGCATCCGGAATCGATACGCAGTATTTT. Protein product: CASNTASGIDTQYF.

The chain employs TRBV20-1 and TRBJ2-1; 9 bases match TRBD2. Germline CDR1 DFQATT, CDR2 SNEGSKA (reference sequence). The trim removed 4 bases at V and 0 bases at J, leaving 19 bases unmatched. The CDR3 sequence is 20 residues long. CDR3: CSANPVGGSGGLSSYNEQFF. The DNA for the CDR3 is TGCAGTGCTAACCCGGTAGGGGGTAGCGGGGGCCTTAGCTCCTACAATGAGCAGTTCTTC.

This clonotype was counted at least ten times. For the CDR3, the DNA is TGCAGTGCTAGGCGGTTAGCGGGGTCCTACAATGAGCAGTTCTTC. Translated: CSARRLAGSYNEQFF. The chain joins TRBV20-1 to TRBJ2-1; 8 nucleotides match TRBD2. This CDR3 is 15 amino acids long. V was clipped by 3 bases and J by 1 base; unmatched bases: 5. Per germline, CDR1 DFQATT and CDR2 SNEGSKA (reference sequence).

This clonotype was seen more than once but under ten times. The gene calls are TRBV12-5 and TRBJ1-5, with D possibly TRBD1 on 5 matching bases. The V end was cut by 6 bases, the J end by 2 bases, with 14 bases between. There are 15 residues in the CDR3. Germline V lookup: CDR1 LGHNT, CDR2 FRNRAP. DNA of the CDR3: TGTGCTAGTGGAGCAGGGTTCCTGGGCAATCAGCCCCAGCATTTT. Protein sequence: CASGAGFLGNQPQHF.

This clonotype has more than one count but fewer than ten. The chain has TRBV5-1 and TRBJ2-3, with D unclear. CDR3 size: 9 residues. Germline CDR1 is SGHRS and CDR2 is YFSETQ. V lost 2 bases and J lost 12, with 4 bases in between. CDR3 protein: CASSFSQYF. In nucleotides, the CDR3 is TGCGCCAGCAGCTTTTCCCAGTATTTT.

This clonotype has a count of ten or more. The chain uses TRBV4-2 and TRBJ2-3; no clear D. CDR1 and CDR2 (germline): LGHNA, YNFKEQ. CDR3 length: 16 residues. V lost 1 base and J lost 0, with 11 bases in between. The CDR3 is CASSQGRMASTDTQYF. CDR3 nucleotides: TGTGCCAGCAGCCAAGGGAGAATGGCTAGCACAGATACGCAGTATTTT.

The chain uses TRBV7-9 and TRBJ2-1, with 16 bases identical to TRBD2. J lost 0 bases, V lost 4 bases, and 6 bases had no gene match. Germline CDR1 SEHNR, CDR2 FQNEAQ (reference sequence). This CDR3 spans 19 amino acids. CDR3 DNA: TGTGCCAGCAGCTCGGGACTAGCGGGGGGGAAGAGCTCCTACAATGAGCAGTTCTTC. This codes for CASSSGLAGGKSSYNEQFF.

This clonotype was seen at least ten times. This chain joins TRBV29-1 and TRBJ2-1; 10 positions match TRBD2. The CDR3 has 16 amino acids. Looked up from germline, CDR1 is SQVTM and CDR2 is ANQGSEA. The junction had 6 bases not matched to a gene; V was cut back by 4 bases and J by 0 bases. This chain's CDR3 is CSVVTSGVSSYNEQFF. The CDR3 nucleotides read TGCAGCGTTGTCACTAGCGGGGTTAGCTCCTACAATGAGCAGTTCTTC.

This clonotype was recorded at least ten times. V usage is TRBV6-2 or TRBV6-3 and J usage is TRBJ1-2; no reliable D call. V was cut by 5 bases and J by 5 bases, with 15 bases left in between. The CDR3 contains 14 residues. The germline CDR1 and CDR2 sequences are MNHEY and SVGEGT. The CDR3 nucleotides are TGTGCCAGCAGTCACGGGATCCTGTTATATGGCTACACCTTC. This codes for CASSHGILLYGYTF.

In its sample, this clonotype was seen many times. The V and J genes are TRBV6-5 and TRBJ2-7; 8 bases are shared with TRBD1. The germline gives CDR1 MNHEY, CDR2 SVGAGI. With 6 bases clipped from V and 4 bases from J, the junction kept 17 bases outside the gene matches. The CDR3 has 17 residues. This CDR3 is CASSNLGQGRGQYEQYF. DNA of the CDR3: TGTGCCAGCAGCAACCTTGGACAGGGACGGGGTCAATACGAGCAGTACTTC.

The CDR3 DNA follows: TGTGCCAGCGCTCAGGGGGCCGGGGAGCTGTTTTTT. Its protein is CASAQGAGELFF. J is TRBJ2-2 and V is TRBV11-1, with 7 bases matching TRBD1. Germline CDR1 reads SGHAT; CDR2 reads FQDESV (reference sequence). CDR3 length equals 12 residues. V was pared by 8 bases and J by 6 bases, with 3 bases of the junction left unmatched.

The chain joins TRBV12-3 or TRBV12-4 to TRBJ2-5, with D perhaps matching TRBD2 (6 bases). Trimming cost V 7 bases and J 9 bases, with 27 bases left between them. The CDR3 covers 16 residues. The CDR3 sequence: CASTPLGRPRGEAQYF. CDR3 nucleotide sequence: TGTGCCAGCACCCCTCTCGGGCGGCCCCGTGGGGAGGCCCAGTACTTC.